The 31 T cell receptor beta chains in this list originate from one sample, sequenced in a study of OX40 agonist ivuxolimab in advanced cancers. This table comes from immunoSEQ multiplex PCR, and its TCRdb copy is limited to in-frame clones, with some not included. Seen here are about 59,000 clones, approximately 87% observed once, and the top ten hold around 0.35%. The sample here was CD4+ or CD8+ T cells sorted from blood, taken in a trial of the OX40 agonist ivuxolimab. The receptors here all came from an adult with an advanced solid tumor such as melanoma, head and neck, liver or kidney cancer.

The chain joins TRBV19 to TRBJ2-7; the D call may be TRBD1 or TRBD2 (5 bases each). Trimming removed 3 bases at V and 0 bases at J, with 9 bases between. Germline CDR1 LNHDA, CDR2 SQIVND (reference sequence). CDR3 size: 14 residues. CDR3 sequence reads: CASSILGDSYEQYF. DNA of the CDR3: TGTGCCAGTAGTATCTTGGGGGACTCCTACGAGCAGTACTTC.

This clone was seen once. V gene TRBV19 combines with J gene TRBJ2-6, with 8 bases lining up with TRBD2. This CDR3 region has 17 residues. The V gene's germline CDR1 is LNHDA and CDR2 SQIVND (reference sequence). V was pared by 4 bases and J by 2 bases, with 7 bases of the junction left unmatched. The CDR3 sequence is CASSTRIAGTGANVLTF. For the CDR3, the DNA is TGTGCCAGTAGTACCAGGATAGCGGGGACTGGGGCCAACGTCCTGACTTTC.

V is TRBV7-9 and J is TRBJ1-3; the D gene is possibly TRBD1 (6 bases). V gave up 1 base and J gave up 4 bases, with 23 bases separating them. CDR3 length equals 19 residues. CDR1 and CDR2 (germline): SEHNR, FQNEAQ (reference sequence). The CDR3 protein is CASSLEVKILGAKGNTIYF. In DNA, the CDR3 is TGTGCCAGCAGCTTAGAGGTCAAGATTCTGGGGGCGAAAGGAAACACCATATATTTT.

The rearrangement joins TRBV10-1 to TRBJ2-7, with 7 positions matching TRBD1. Germline V lookup: CDR1 WNHNN, CDR2 SYGVQD (reference sequence). Trimming took 1 base from V and 5 from J; bases not matched to a gene: 5. The CDR3 loop spans 14 amino acids. CDR3 region: CASSEYLGGDEQYF. CDR3 nucleotides: TGCGCCAGCAGTGAGTATTTAGGGGGCGACGAGCAGTACTTC.

J is TRBJ1-3 and V is TRBV25-1, with 7 nucleotides matching TRBD1. Per germline, CDR1 MGHDK and CDR2 SYGVNS. V lost 2 bases, J lost 4 bases, and 8 bases stayed unmatched. There are 16 residues in the CDR3. CDR3 region: CASSEHLRQGGNTIYF. CDR3 sequence (DNA): TGTGCCAGCAGTGAACACCTCAGACAGGGAGGAAACACCATATATTTT.

V and J are TRBV7-3 and TRBJ1-6; 7 nucleotides line up with TRBD1. The CDR3 is made up of 14 amino acids. In germline, CDR1 is SGHTA, CDR2 FQGTGA. The junction had 10 bases not matched to a gene; V was cut back by 10 bases and J by 7 bases. The CDR3, as DNA: TGTGCCACTTCCTCTCAACAGGGGAATTCACCCCTCCACTTT. Its translation: CATSSQQGNSPLHF.

This rearrangement joins TRBV7-9 to TRBJ1-4; D remains unclear. CDR1 is SEHNR, CDR2 FQNEAQ, per germline (reference sequence). This CDR3 comprises 11 residues. V was pared by 5 bases and J by 9 bases, with 7 bases between. The CDR3 DNA reads as TGTGCCAGCAGCCCCGACCAAAAACTGTTTTTT. This gives the protein CASSPDQKLFF.

The chain recombines TRBV7-2 with TRBJ2-7; D tentatively reads TRBD1 or TRBD2 (5 bases each). V lost 5 bases and J lost 3, with 17 bases in between. In germline, CDR1 is SGHTA, CDR2 FQGNSA. The CDR3 length is 15 residues. DNA of the CDR3: TGTGCCAGCAGCGGATACGGGACGGGTAGCTACGAGCAGTACTTC. This encodes CASSGYGTGSYEQYF. The whole variable domain, remainder taken from reference TRBV7-2 and TRBJ2-7, is GAGVSQSPSNKVTEKGKDVELRCDPISGHTALYWYRQSLGQGLEFLIYFQGNSAPDKSGLPSDRFSAERTGGSVSTLTIQRTQQEDSAVYLCASSGYGTGSYEQYFGPGTRLTVT.

CDR3 bases: TGTGCCATCGCAGTCGCAGGGGAGGCCTTTAACTATGGCTACACCTTC. Protein: CAIAVAGEAFNYGYTF. The chain uses TRBV10-3 and TRBJ1-2; tentatively, D is TRBD1 (6 bases). CDR3 size: 16 residues. The germline V gene has CDR1 ENHRY and CDR2 SYGVKD. The V and J ends lost 8 bases and 1 base respectively, with 20 bases between them.

The CDR3 sequence: CASSLDRPYNSPLHF. The CDR3 coding sequence is TGTGCCAGCAGCTTGGACAGGCCTTATAATTCACCCCTCCACTTT. The rearrangement links TRBV5-5 to TRBJ1-6; possibly TRBD1 for D (5 bases). From germline, CDR1 is SGHKS and CDR2 YYEKEE (reference sequence). The CDR3 is made up of 15 amino acids. Trimming removed 0 bases from V and 4 bases from J, with 8 bases in between. The full variable domain, its missing parts supplied by reference TRBV5-5 and TRBJ1-6, is DAGVTQSPTHLIKTRGQQVTLRCSPISGHKSVSWYQQVLGQGPQFIFQYYEKEERGRGNFPDRFSARQFPNYSSELNVNALLLGDSALYLCASSLDRPYNSPLHFGNGTRLTVT.

This chain joins TRBV5-1 and TRBJ2-1; D may be TRBD1 (6 bases). Germline V gene lookup returns CDR1 SGHRS and CDR2 YFSETQ. The V end was cut by 4 bases, the J end by 6 bases, with 14 bases between. The CDR3 runs 14 residues. The CDR3 sequence: CASSPQGRSNEQFF. In nucleotides, the CDR3 is TGCGCCAGCAGCCCACAGGGCCGCTCCAATGAGCAGTTCTTC.

This chain links TRBV18 with TRBJ2-7; TRBD1 matches at 7 bases. Germline V lookup: CDR1 KGHSH, CDR2 LQKENI. The CDR3 covers 14 residues. The V segment lost 1 base and the J segment 3 bases; nucleotides outside the gene matches: 3. This CDR3 reads CASSPRQGNYEQYF. The CDR3 DNA follows: TGTGCCAGCTCACCACGACAGGGAAACTACGAGCAGTACTTC.

The CDR3 sequence: CASSIISVGRYNQPQHF. CDR3 in DNA: TGTGCCAGTAGTATAATTTCGGTGGGACGGTACAATCAGCCCCAGCATTTT. This chain joins TRBV19 and TRBJ1-5, with a possible D match to TRBD1 (5 bases). Trimming took 2 bases from V and 3 from J, leaving 17 bases between them. Germline CDR1 and CDR2: LNHDA and SQIVND (reference sequence). This CDR3 comprises 17 residues.

The V call is TRBV6-6, the J call TRBJ1-1; D perhaps matches TRBD1 (5 bases). CDR1 MNHNY and CDR2 SVGAGI come from the germline V gene (reference sequence). Between the trimmed V and J ends, which lost 5 bases and 0 bases, there was a span of 13 bases. CDR3 size: 15 residues. For the CDR3, the DNA is TGTGCCAGCAGTCTCCCAGGGTACCTGAACACTGAAGCTTTCTTT. Its translation: CASSLPGYLNTEAFF.

V and J are TRBV30 and TRBJ1-3; D unclear. V lost 0 bases to trimming and J lost 2 bases, with 11 bases between them. This CDR3 has 15 amino acids. CDR1 and CDR2 from the germline V gene are GTSNPN and SVGIG (reference sequence). The CDR3 reads CAWSVQLAAGNTIYF. The CDR3 DNA follows: TGTGCCTGGAGTGTACAGCTGGCCGCTGGAAACACCATATATTTT. The full variable domain, with the rest looked up from reference TRBV30 and TRBJ1-3, is SQTIHQWPATLVQPVGSPLSLECTVEGTSNPNLYWYRQAAGRGLQLLFYSVGIGQISSEVPQNLSASRPQDRQFILSSKKLLLSDSGFYLCAWSVQLAAGNTIYFGEGSWLTVV.

The chain carries TRBV11-2 and TRBJ2-7, with D tentatively TRBD1 or TRBD2 (5 bases each). This CDR3 is built from 16 residues. CDR1 SGHAT and CDR2 FQNNGV come from the germline V gene. Trimming cost V 1 base and J 2 bases, with 15 bases left between them. This CDR3 is CASSLGGYNKPYEQYF. The CDR3, as DNA: TGTGCCAGCAGCTTAGGGGGGTATAATAAGCCCTACGAGCAGTACTTC.

CDR3 amino acids: CSVYRALDTEAFF. The CDR3 DNA reads as TGCAGCGTTTACAGGGCCCTGGACACTGAAGCTTTCTTT. The chain joins TRBV29-1 to TRBJ1-1; maybe TRBD1 (6 bases). V was cut by 5 bases and J by 3 bases, with 13 bases left in between. Germline CDR1 SQVTM, CDR2 ANQGSEA. This CDR3 region has 13 residues.

V is TRBV6-4 and J is TRBJ1-2; 9 bases agree with TRBD1. Losses at the gene ends were 5 bases for V and 2 bases for J; bases not matched to a gene: 3. The CDR3 runs to 14 residues. Looked up from germline, CDR1 is MRHNA and CDR2 is SNTAGT. This chain's CDR3 is CASSPGQGNYGYTF. The CDR3 DNA reads TGTGCCAGCAGTCCGGGACAGGGAAACTATGGCTACACCTTC.

This chain connects TRBV6-1 to TRBJ1-2, with a possible D match to TRBD1 (5 bases). The CDR3 contains 13 residues. V dropped 1 base and J dropped 6 bases, with 9 bases sitting between them. Germline lookup yields CDR1 MNHNS and CDR2 SASEGT. In DNA, the CDR3 is TGTGCCAGCAGTGAAGGCCAGGGAGATGGCTACACCTTC. It specifies CASSEGQGDGYTF.

V gene TRBV5-4 combines with J gene TRBJ2-5; 8 bases line up with TRBD2. The CDR3 length is 15 residues. Losses at the gene ends were 2 bases for V and 5 bases for J; bases not matched to a gene: 8. Germline V lookup: CDR1 SGHNT, CDR2 YYREEE (reference sequence). The CDR3, as DNA: TGTGCCAGCAGCTTTCTAGCGGGCTACTATGAGACCCAGTACTTC. Translation gives CASSFLAGYYETQYF.

The V call is TRBV10-3, the J call TRBJ2-3; 7 bases line up with TRBD1. Losses at the gene ends were 5 bases for V and 2 bases for J; bases not matched to a gene: 4. Germline V gene data show CDR1 as ENHRY and CDR2 as SYGVKD. CDR3 size: 14 residues. CDR3 sequence: CAISRQGTTDTQYF. As DNA, the CDR3 is TGTGCCATCAGTCGACAGGGAACCACAGATACGCAGTATTTT.

V is TRBV11-2 and J is TRBJ2-5; D is perhaps TRBD1 (5 bases). The CDR3 covers 15 residues. The V end lost 5 bases, the J end lost 5 bases, and 18 bases lay between the germline ends. Germline values: CDR1 SGHAT, CDR2 FQNNGV. CDR3 residues: CASSGNLGVGETQYF. CDR3 nucleotide sequence: TGTGCCAGCAGCGGAAATTTAGGGGTTGGGGAGACCCAGTACTTC. Complete variable domain (other parts from reference TRBV11-2 and TRBJ2-5): EAGVAQSPRYKIIEKRQSVAFWCNPISGHATLYWYQQILGQGPKLLIQFQNNGVVDDSQLPKDRFSAERLKGVDSTLKIQPAKLEDSAVYLCASSGNLGVGETQYFGPGTRLLVL.

This sequence joins TRBV6-5 and TRBJ2-7; possible D gene TRBD1, 6 bases. This CDR3 region has 15 residues. V was cut by 5 bases and J by 3 bases, with 17 bases left in between. The germline V gene has CDR1 MNHEY and CDR2 SVGAGI. The CDR3 coding sequence is TGTGCCAGCAGTACCGAGGGGGACGGGGACTACGAGCAGTACTTC. Protein sequence: CASSTEGDGDYEQYF.

The genes are TRBV6-1 and TRBJ2-2; 7 bases agree with TRBD1. Germline V lookup: CDR1 MNHNS, CDR2 SASEGT. The CDR3 consists of 14 residues. Losses at the gene ends were 8 bases for V and 1 base for J; bases not matched to a gene: 4. The CDR3 DNA reads TGTGCCAGCCTAGACAGGGTGAACACCGGGGAGCTGTTTTTT. This sequence encodes CASLDRVNTGELFF.

The chain joins TRBV11-1 to TRBJ2-7, with 11 bases that match TRBD1. Germline V gene lookup returns CDR1 SGHAT and CDR2 FQDESV (reference sequence). After removal of 5 bases from V and 6 bases from J, the junction contained 9 bases not matched to a gene. This CDR3 is 15 amino acids long. The CDR3 region is CASSGTGGRVVEQYF. The DNA of the CDR3 is TGTGCCAGCAGCGGGACAGGGGGGCGCGTGGTCGAGCAGTACTTC.

V usage is TRBV9 and J usage is TRBJ2-7, with 7 bases matching TRBD1. Germline assignment: CDR1 SGDLS and CDR2 YYNGEE. CDR3 length: 14 residues. The J segment lost 2 bases and the V segment lost 3 bases, leaving 5 bases of the junction unmatched. The CDR3 here is CASSGGTVAYEQYF. The CDR3 DNA reads as TGTGCCAGCAGCGGGGGGACAGTGGCCTACGAGCAGTACTTC.

The rearrangement joins TRBV2 to TRBJ1-5, with 8 bases lining up with TRBD1. Germline assignment: CDR1 SNHLY and CDR2 FYNNEI. The CDR3 is made up of 13 amino acids. Germline trimming cut 6 bases from V and 5 bases from J; bases unmatched to any gene: 3. The CDR3 region has the DNA TGTGCCAGCAGCAGGGGGCTAGATCAGCCCCAGCATTTT. It yields the protein CASSRGLDQPQHF.

This clone appeared a few times. The chain carries TRBV6-1 and TRBJ1-5; D is unclear. Germline CDR1 is MNHNS and CDR2 is SASEGT. Trimming stripped 6 bases from V and 1 base from J, with 7 bases between. The CDR3 length is 13 residues. DNA of the CDR3: TGTGCCAGCAGGGTAGACAGCAATCAGCCCCAGCATTTT. Protein product: CASRVDSNQPQHF.

This clone was recorded once. The gene calls are TRBV28 and TRBJ2-7, with TRBD1 matching over 9 bases. This CDR3 region has 14 residues. Unmatched junction bases numbered 8, after V lost 5 bases and J lost 6 bases. CDR1 is MDHEN, CDR2 SYDVKM, per germline. The DNA of the CDR3 is TGTGCCAGCAGTCCATGGACAGGGGAAGGCGAGCAGTACTTC. Its protein product is CASSPWTGEGEQYF.

This clone was found once. This chain joins TRBV18 and TRBJ1-2; TRBD1 agrees at 10 bases. Germline-derived CDR1 and CDR2 are KGHSH and LQKENI. The CDR3 is 17 amino acids. V lost 2 bases, J lost 4 bases, and 10 bases stayed unmatched. The CDR3 reads CASSPNFVTGGAYGYTF. Written as DNA, the CDR3 is TGTGCCAGCTCACCAAATTTCGTGACAGGGGGCGCCTATGGCTACACCTTC.

The chain carries TRBV18 and TRBJ2-3; D possibly corresponds to TRBD2 (5 bases). Germline V gene data show CDR1 as KGHSH and CDR2 as LQKENI. V was clipped by 0 bases and J by 1 base, with 11 bases between them. This CDR3 comprises 16 residues. For the CDR3, the DNA is TGTGCCAGCTCACCACCCGGGGTAGCTGGCACAGATACGCAGTATTTT. It translates to CASSPPGVAGTDTQYF.